This T cell receptor beta chain was recovered during a study of regulatory T cells in long-lasting Graves disease. Study results and caveats: Persistent Graves' patients showed less TCR diversity than newly diagnosed ones. Persistent patients shared more public clonotypes (fewer than 3,000) than newly diagnosed patients (about 970).

About this clonotype: The antigen is not known.

Arm-PCR of CDR3 regions and iRepertoire HTBI primers were used to build TCR beta libraries. Each CDR3 protein gets one entry after TCRdb re-called the multiplex PCR reads with MiXCR. The sample consists of a few hundred thousand distinct CDR3 sequences, 20% of them appearing once. Indicated time point: newly diagnosed GD, antithyroid drugs for less than 3 months. PBMCs were the source of the RNA used for TCR sequencing. V was pared by 6 bases and J by 3 bases, with 8 bases between. Germline lookup yields CDR1 DFQATT and CDR2 SNEGSKA (reference sequence). There are 11 residues in the CDR3. This sample comprised peripheral blood mononuclear cells (PBMCs), obtained at new diagnosis, from a patient treated with antithyroid drugs. The clonotype originates from a female donor with Graves disease. This chain connects TRBV20-1 to TRBJ2-5; D might be TRBD2 (5 bases). The CDR3 DNA follows: TGCAGTGCCCGGACTGAAGAGACCCAGTACTTC. Its protein product is CSARTEETQYF.